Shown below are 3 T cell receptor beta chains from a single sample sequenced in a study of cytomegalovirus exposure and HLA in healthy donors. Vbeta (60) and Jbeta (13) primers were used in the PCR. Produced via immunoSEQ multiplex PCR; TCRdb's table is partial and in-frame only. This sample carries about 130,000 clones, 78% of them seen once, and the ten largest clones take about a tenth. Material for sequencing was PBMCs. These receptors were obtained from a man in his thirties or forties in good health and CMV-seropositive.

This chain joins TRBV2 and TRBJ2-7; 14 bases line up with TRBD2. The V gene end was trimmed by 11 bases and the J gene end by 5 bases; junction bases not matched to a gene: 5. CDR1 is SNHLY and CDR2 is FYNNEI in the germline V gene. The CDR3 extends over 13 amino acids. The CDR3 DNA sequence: TGTGCCCGTGGACTAGCGGGAGGAGACGAGCAGTACTTC. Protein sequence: CARGLAGGDEQYF.

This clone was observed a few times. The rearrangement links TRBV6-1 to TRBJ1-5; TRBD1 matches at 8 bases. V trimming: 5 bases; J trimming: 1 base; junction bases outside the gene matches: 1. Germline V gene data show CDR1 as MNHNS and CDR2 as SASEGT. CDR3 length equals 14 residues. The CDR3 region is CASSRTGSNQPQHF. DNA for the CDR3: TGTGCCAGCAGTCGGACAGGGAGCAATCAGCCCCAGCATTTT.

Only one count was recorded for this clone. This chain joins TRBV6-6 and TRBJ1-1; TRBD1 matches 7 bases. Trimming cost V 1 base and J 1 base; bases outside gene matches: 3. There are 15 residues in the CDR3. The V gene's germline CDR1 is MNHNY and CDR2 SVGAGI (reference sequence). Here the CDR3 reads CASSYFRTGNTEAFF. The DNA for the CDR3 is TGTGCCAGCAGTTACTTTCGGACAGGGAACACTGAAGCTTTCTTT.